One sample yielded the 27 T cell receptor beta chains listed below, sequenced in a study of blood T cell repertoires in COVID-19. Method: immunoSEQ multiplex PCR; TCRdb's copy keeps in-frame clones and lacks some. The sample includes 200,000 to 250,000 clones, around 89% of them seen just once. Sequenced input: PBMCs or T cells enriched from blood (not recorded which). The receptor set was obtained from a woman aged 25 to 39 who had recovered from COVID-19.

J is TRBJ2-1 and V is TRBV7-9; TRBD2 matches at 10 bases. The CDR3 is 17 residues long. The junction had 16 bases not matched to a gene; V was cut back by 4 bases and J by 10 bases. Germline V lookup: CDR1 SEHNR, CDR2 FQNEAQ (reference sequence). DNA for the CDR3: TGTGCCAGCAGCTCCCCACCGGGACTAGCGAGAGGTGGGGAGCAGTTCTTC. This translates into CASSSPPGLARGGEQFF.

The chain is built from TRBV6-5 and TRBJ2-1; a weak D match, TRBD2 (6 bases). Trimming removed 2 bases at V and 4 bases at J, with 12 bases between. Per germline, CDR1 MNHEY and CDR2 SVGAGI. This CDR3 is 15 amino acids long. Here the CDR3 DNA reads TGTGCCAGCAGTTACCAGAGACTAGGATACAATGAGCAGTTCTTC. This gives the protein CASSYQRLGYNEQFF.

The V call is TRBV7-9, the J call TRBJ2-3; 8 bases fit TRBD2. The trim removed 3 bases at V and 2 bases at J, leaving 7 bases unmatched. CDR1 SEHNR and CDR2 FQNEAQ come from the germline V gene (reference sequence). The CDR3 totals 16 residues. This CDR3 reads CASSFTRTSNTDTQYF. CDR3 bases: TGTGCCAGCAGCTTCACAAGGACTAGCAACACAGATACGCAGTATTTT.

The chain joins TRBV7-9 to TRBJ2-7; D possibly uses TRBD1 or TRBD2 (7 bases each). V was shortened by 5 bases and J by 2 bases, with 16 bases between the two germline ends. Germline V gene sequence: CDR1 SEHNR, CDR2 FQNEAQ (reference sequence). There are 15 residues in the CDR3. CDR3 bases: TGTGCCAGCAGCGTAGGGGGGGACAGCACCTACGAGCAGTACTTC. Protein sequence: CASSVGGDSTYEQYF.

The chain employs TRBV7-9 and TRBJ1-4; D not resolved. Per the germline V gene, CDR1 is SEHNR and CDR2 is FQNEAQ (reference sequence). With 0 bases removed from V and 2 bases from J, the gap between germline ends came to 4 bases. CDR3 size: 14 residues. This CDR3 is CASSLAVTNEKLFF. Here the CDR3 DNA reads TGTGCCAGCAGCTTAGCCGTTACTAATGAAAAACTGTTTTTT.

The V and J genes are TRBV20-1 and TRBJ1-1; the D is unclear. CDR1 DFQATT and CDR2 SNEGSKA come from the germline V gene (reference sequence). The CDR3 loop spans 11 amino acids. V shed 6 bases and J shed 5 bases, with 10 bases lying between them. CDR3 protein: CSAPRGTEAFF. The CDR3 bases are TGCAGTGCCCCGCGCGGGACTGAAGCTTTCTTT.

This sequence joins TRBV27 and TRBJ2-5; D ambiguous. Germline values: CDR1 MNHEY, CDR2 SMNVEV (reference sequence). With 5 bases removed from V and 7 bases from J, the gap between germline ends came to 11 bases. The CDR3 has 12 amino acids. The CDR3 protein is CASSAKTGTQYF. CDR3 DNA sequence: TGTGCCAGCAGTGCCAAGACGGGGACCCAGTACTTC.

This chain joins TRBV23-1 and TRBJ1-1; no clear D. TRBV23-1 carries the ORF label, with uncertain function. This CDR3 is built from 16 residues. The V and J ends lost 4 bases and 2 bases respectively, with 17 bases between them. The CDR3 DNA reads as TGCGCCAGCAGTCTTACTAGAGTCCCAGTCAACACTGAAGCTTTCTTT. Translation: CASSLTRVPVNTEAFF.

Here the CDR3 DNA reads TGTGCCAGCAGTTTAGGACAGGGTCGGAAGTACTTC. Translation: CASSLGQGRKYF. This chain joins TRBV6-5 and TRBJ2-7, with TRBD1 matching 8 bases. This CDR3 has 12 residues. Germline V gene sequence: CDR1 MNHEY, CDR2 SVGAGI. Losses at the gene ends were 4 bases for V and 11 bases for J; bases not matched to a gene: 7.

J is TRBJ2-5 and V is TRBV7-2; 9 bases line up with TRBD2. The CDR3 has 16 amino acids. V shed 5 bases, J shed 8 bases, and the junction held 15 bases outside the gene matches. Germline CDR1 reads SGHTA; CDR2 reads FQGNSA. This chain's CDR3 is CASSTRRLAGVGTQYF. In nucleotides, the CDR3 is TGTGCCAGCAGCACCCGAAGATTAGCGGGAGTAGGAACCCAGTACTTC.

J is TRBJ1-5 and V is TRBV19; a possible D gene is TRBD1 (5 bases). V was cut by 5 bases and J by 1 base, with 12 bases left in between. The CDR3 spans 15 residues. From germline, CDR1 is LNHDA and CDR2 SQIVND (reference sequence). CDR3 amino acids: CASSWTGGSNQPQHF. For the CDR3, the DNA is TGTGCCAGTAGTTGGACGGGGGGAAGCAATCAGCCCCAGCATTTT. Looking up the rest from reference TRBV19 and TRBJ1-5 gives the full variable domain: DGGITQSPKYLFRKEGQNVTLSCEQNLNHDAMYWYRQDPGQGLRLIYYSQIVNDFQKGDIAEGYSVSREKKESFPLTVTSAQKNPTAFYLCASSWTGGSNQPQHFGDGTRLSIL.

V is TRBV11-2 and J is TRBJ2-1; TRBD1 aligns across 7 bases. From germline, CDR1 is SGHAT and CDR2 FQNNGV. CDR3 length: 14 residues. Germline trimming cut 6 bases from V and 5 bases from J; bases unmatched to any gene: 7. The CDR3 sequence: CASSDPQGDNEQFF. CDR3 nucleotide sequence: TGTGCCAGCAGTGACCCCCAGGGGGACAATGAGCAGTTCTTC.

This clone is a singleton in its sample. J is TRBJ2-5 and V is TRBV6-5; no definite D call. The germline gives CDR1 MNHEY, CDR2 SVGAGI. The V end lost 4 bases, the J end lost 2 bases, and 8 bases lay between the germline ends. The CDR3 has 13 residues. The CDR3 nucleotides read TGTGCCAGCAGTTTTGACATGCAAGAGACCCAGTACTTC. This translates into CASSFDMQETQYF.

This chain links TRBV7-9 with TRBJ1-1, with 7 bases lining up with TRBD1. Germline CDR1 is SEHNR and CDR2 is FQNEAQ (reference sequence). The CDR3 is 13 amino acids. V was pared by 4 bases and J by 7 bases, with 6 bases of the junction left unmatched. CDR3 in DNA: TGTGCCAGCAGCTCCGGGACAGTATATGAAGCTTTCTTT. This gives the protein CASSSGTVYEAFF. Full variable domain (remainder filled in from reference TRBV7-9 and TRBJ1-1): DTGVSQNPRHKITKRGQNVTFRCDPISEHNRLYWYRQTLGQGPEFLTYFQNEAQLEKSRLLSDRFSAERPKGSFSTLEIQRTEQGDSAMYLCASSSGTVYEAFFGQGTRLTVV.

The count of this clone is one. The chain couples TRBV6-1 to TRBJ1-4, with 7 bases lining up with TRBD1. The junction had 10 bases not matched to a gene; V was cut back by 4 bases and J by 5 bases. The CDR3 is 16 residues long. In germline, CDR1 is MNHNS, CDR2 SASEGT. CDR3 region: CASSVNPGQPNEKLFF. In nucleotides, the CDR3 is TGTGCCAGCAGTGTGAACCCGGGACAGCCGAATGAAAAACTGTTTTTT.

This clone was seen more than once but under ten times. The chain joins TRBV28 to TRBJ2-2, with a tentative D call TRBD1 (5 bases). The V and J ends lost 2 bases and 6 bases respectively, with 7 bases between them. This CDR3 region has 13 residues. CDR1 MDHEN and CDR2 SYDVKM come from the germline V gene. The CDR3 spells CASSLAGPGELFF. The CDR3 DNA sequence: TGTGCCAGCAGTTTAGCAGGGCCCGGGGAGCTGTTTTTT.

This clone appeared a few times. DNA for the CDR3: TGTGCCAGCAGTTTAATCGTTCCGGGAGCGAACACTGAAGCTTTCTTT. It translates to CASSLIVPGANTEAFF. V is TRBV28 and J is TRBJ1-1, with unresolved D. Germline CDR1 reads MDHEN; CDR2 reads SYDVKM. Trimming took off 2 bases at V and 1 base at J, with 14 bases between the two ends. The CDR3 runs 16 residues.

V and J are TRBV4-3 and TRBJ2-7; no clear D. V was clipped by 2 bases and J by 2 bases, with 10 bases between them. Germline assignment: CDR1 LGHNA and CDR2 YSLEER. This CDR3 spans 14 amino acids. The CDR3 DNA reads as TGCGCCAGCAGCCAATTTCGCAGTACCTACGAGCAGTACTTC. It encodes CASSQFRSTYEQYF.

V and J are TRBV21-1 and TRBJ2-1; TRBD2 is taken as the D call from the table, unchecked against the DNA. TRBV21-1 is reported as a pseudogene. The CDR3 runs to 15 residues. This chain's CDR3 is CASSKGGVAGDEQFF. CDR3 coding DNA: TGTGCCAGCAGCAAAGGGGGGGTAGCGGGAGATGAGCAGTTCTTC.

The V and J genes are TRBV5-1 and TRBJ2-1, with a possible D match to TRBD2 (6 bases). Germline CDR1 reads SGHRS; CDR2 reads YFSETQ. The CDR3 extends over 16 amino acids. The germline V and J ends were trimmed by 0 bases and 6 bases, with 16 bases remaining between them. CDR3: CASSLEGLAETNEQFF. In DNA form, the CDR3 reads TGCGCCAGCAGCTTGGAAGGCTTAGCGGAAACCAATGAGCAGTTCTTC.

This chain joins TRBV6-2 or TRBV6-3 and TRBJ2-1, with a possible D match to TRBD1 (5 bases). V lost 5 bases and J lost 2, with 13 bases in between. Germline V gene sequence: CDR1 MNHEY, CDR2 SVGEGT. The CDR3 length is 15 residues. The CDR3 coding sequence is TGTGCCAGCAGTACAACAGGCTACGCCTACAATGAGCAGTTCTTC. Protein: CASSTTGYAYNEQFF.

This chain links TRBV11-2 with TRBJ2-7; 9 nucleotides agree with TRBD2. This CDR3 has 15 amino acids. J lost 9 bases, V lost 0 bases, and 9 bases had no gene match. Per the germline V gene, CDR1 is SGHAT and CDR2 is FQNNGV. The CDR3 nucleotides are TGTGCCAGCAGCTTAGATCCTAGCGGGGACGGAGGGCAGTACTTC. Its translation is CASSLDPSGDGGQYF.

The chain employs TRBV27 and TRBJ2-3; 9 positions agree with TRBD1. The CDR3 extends over 16 amino acids. V lost 3 bases to trimming and J lost 4 bases; unmatched junction nucleotides: 8. Germline V gene lookup returns CDR1 MNHEY and CDR2 SMNVEV (reference sequence). In nucleotides, the CDR3 is TGTGCCAGCAGTTTCTCGGGACAGGGCTTTCCAGATACGCAGTATTTT. This translates into CASSFSGQGFPDTQYF.

The rearrangement links TRBV28 to TRBJ2-2; D unresolved. The CDR3 is made up of 13 amino acids. V dropped 6 bases and J dropped 4 bases, with 9 bases sitting between them. The V gene's germline CDR1 is MDHEN and CDR2 SYDVKM. The CDR3 region has the DNA TGTGCCAGCAGAGATCAGGCCACCGGGGAGCTGTTTTTT. Translation: CASRDQATGELFF.

This clone was recorded once. The chain joins TRBV5-1 to TRBJ1-1, with D maybe TRBD1 (6 bases). Between the trimmed V and J ends, which lost 5 bases and 1 base, there was a span of 12 bases. CDR1 is SGHRS, CDR2 YFSETQ, per germline. The CDR3 extends over 14 amino acids. The CDR3 loop is CASRGAPRNTEAFF. In DNA, the CDR3 is TGCGCCAGCAGGGGGGCGCCGAGGAACACTGAAGCTTTCTTT. The whole variable domain, remainder taken from reference TRBV5-1 and TRBJ1-1, is KAGVTQTPRYLIKTRGQQVTLSCSPISGHRSVSWYQQTPGQGLQFLFEYFSETQRNKGNFPGRFSGRQFSNSRSEMNVSTLELGDSALYLCASRGAPRNTEAFFGQGTRLTVV.

This clone was counted a few times. The V call is TRBV9, the J call TRBJ2-3; TRBD1 aligns across 11 bases. The J segment lost 4 bases and the V segment lost 0 bases, leaving 10 bases of the junction unmatched. The CDR3 covers 18 residues. The germline V gene encodes CDR1 SGDLS and CDR2 YYNGEE. The CDR3 here is CASSVGRRRTGGSDTQYF. The DNA for the CDR3 is TGTGCCAGCAGCGTAGGAAGGCGAAGGACAGGGGGCTCAGATACGCAGTATTTT. Together with reference TRBV9 and TRBJ2-3, the CDR3 gives the full variable domain: DSGVTQTPKHLITATGQRVTLRCSPRSGDLSVYWYQQSLDQGLQFLIQYYNGEERAKGNILERFSAQQFPDLHSELNLSSLELGDSALYFCASSVGRRRTGGSDTQYFGPGTRLTVL.

The V call is TRBV4-2, the J call TRBJ2-3, with 12 nucleotides matching TRBD2. The junction had 11 bases not matched to a gene; V was cut back by 4 bases and J by 6 bases. Germline loops: CDR1 LGHNA, CDR2 YNFKEQ. CDR3 length: 17 residues. CDR3 sequence (DNA): TGTGCCAGCAGCCCCCCGGGGGCTAGCGGGAGGGCGGATACGCAGTATTTT. The encoded protein is CASSPPGASGRADTQYF.